The source of this T cell receptor (beta chain) is a study of cytomegalovirus exposure and HLA in healthy donors. Findings and limits, study-wide: Across all donors, roughly uniform sequencing depth was an assumption of the presence/absence analyses. A prior analysis recorded that most TCR beta V segments were productive about 90% or about 30% of the time.

Germline values: CDR1 SGHRS, CDR2 YFSETQ. The CDR3 consists of 15 residues. On this clone itself: Its antigen is as yet unknown.

Amplification used 60 Vbeta primers and 13 Jbeta primers. Sequencing used immunoSEQ multiplex PCR; TCRdb keeps in-frame clones, though not all of them. Of about 270,000 clones listed, approximately 70% are singletons. The V gene is TRBV5-1, the J gene TRBJ2-5; 13 positions agree with TRBD2. The J call may be mistaken, given a closer DNA end match to TRBJ2-7. The sequence was collected from a female donor in good health and CMV-seronegative. The sample comprised PBMCs. The CDR3 is CASRGLAGTIYEQYF. CDR3 bases: TGCGCCAGCAGGGGACTAGCGGGGACGATCTACGAGCAGTACTTC.